This T cell receptor (beta chain) was documented in a study of T cell changes during pregnancy in multiple sclerosis. Sequencing was performed with immunoSEQ multiplex PCR; in TCRdb, only in-frame clones are kept and a portion is missing. The sample consists of just under 45,000 clones, 92% of them appearing once. The CDR3 is 17 residues long. Germline CDR1 reads LNHNV; CDR2 reads YYDKDF (reference sequence). The V and J ends lost 3 bases and 0 bases, in that order; junction bases with no gene match: 6. Source: CD4+ T cells from peripheral blood mononuclear cells, taken in the first trimester of pregnancy. The V and J genes are TRBV15 and TRBJ1-4; 8 nucleotides line up with TRBD1. This TCR came from a female donor with multiple sclerosis, enrolled in a pregnancy study. CDR3 DNA sequence: TGTGCCACCAGCAGGGACAGGGCTACGGCAACTAATGAAAAACTGTTTTTT. As protein: CATSRDRATATNEKLFF. Full variable domain (outside the CDR3, taken from reference TRBV15 and TRBJ1-4): DAMVIQNPRYQVTQFGKPVTLSCSQTLNHNVMYWYQQKSSQAPKLLFHYYDKDFNNEADTPDNFQSRRPNTSFCFLDIRSPGLGDTAMYLCATSRDRATATNEKLFFGSGTQLSVL.